This note documents a single TCR beta chain sequence. Its antigen target is currently unknown. Within one base of it there is no much larger clone, and no base qualities were kept. Additional DNA sequences in this sample encode the identical CDR3. TCR CDR3 regions were amplified from genomic DNA by multiplex PCR using the deep immunoSEQ assay. Genomic DNA extracted from each cell subset was distributed evenly over all wells of several immunoSEQ 96-well plates, and each plate served as one replicate. For sorted subsets, 200 to 250 ng of genomic DNA, equivalent to 30,000 or so T cell genomes, went into each replicate PCR. The purified libraries were quantified using a Qubit 3.0 fluorometer, sized with a Bioanalyzer 2100, and then quantified again using the KAPA Library Quantification kit. Every immunoSEQ 96-well plate was sequenced on a separate single-read 150-cycle Illumina NextSeq 550 flow cell. Concerning the study's data processing: Because the immunoSEQ output held only junctional sequences and lacked quality scores, the filtering could not match the filtering applied to full-length reads. Sequences were annotated with PyIR, a Python wrapper for IgBLAST v1.9, using IMGT germline references to assign V/J genes and CDR3. Reads with weak V/J assignments (E-value above 1e-6), missing CDR3, stop codons, out-of-frame junctions, or ambiguous translated residues were removed. V3J clonotypes were defined as sequences sharing the same inferred V gene, J gene, and CDR3 amino acid sequence. To compute the percentage overlap between repertoires, the number of shared unique clonotypes was divided by the size of the smaller repertoire. Repertoire richness was assessed with RTK rarefaction, the Chao1 estimator, and Recon v2.1 estimates of unobserved clonotypes. Generation probabilities for all TCRbeta clonotypes obtained by the gDNA method from a handful of donors were computed using OLGA. Held by TCRdb, this immuneACCESS table contains in-frame sequences only and omits some clones. Under half of the omission traces to an unresolved V gene where checked; the cause of the rest is unknown. That table gives V, J and clone size, and the DNA gave D and trimming. Within this sample are about 2 million clones, with approximately 94% of them counted one time only. Of the sample, roughly 1% is held by the ten largest clones.

CD8 naive samples consisted of CD45RO-negative cells that were positively selected for CCR7, yielding a CD45RA+CCR7+ population without TemRA cells. Donors were healthy HIV-negative adults with no recently reported acute infections or vaccinations. Only Caucasian adults living in Nashville, Tennessee, USA were represented among the donors. Blood was collected by leukapheresis, and PBMCs were isolated by Ficoll-Histopaque density gradient centrifugation and then cryopreserved in liquid nitrogen vapor phase. Analytical flow cytometry was used to check the purity and quantity of each magnetically sorted T cell population. From each sorted fraction, genomic DNA was isolated and quantified by UV absorbance on a Nanodrop 2000c. This sample was included in a study of shared clonotypes between healthy human individuals (dated by TCRdb to 2018 to 2020). Broadly, across the study: A few men and a couple of women, aged 18 to 49 years, made up the cohort. Per donor, three plates each were used for CD4 naive and CD4 memory, two for CD8 naive, and one for CD8 memory. To estimate repertoire size and how much clonotype sharing occurs between individuals, the study deeply sequenced the blood TCR repertoires of about five healthy adults. Libraries were prepared and TCR repertoires were sequenced by different laboratories using diverse techniques, in order to increase sequencing depth and limit assay-specific biases. Leukapheresis yielded between about 0.94 and 9.5 billion PBMCs per donor.

Overall results and qualifications from the work: Rarefaction of sorted-subset datasets indicated incomplete sequencing despite the large sequencing depth. Because the study included only a small number of donors, the genetic and exposure-history diversity represented was limited. Based on pairwise subsampling, the degree of clonotype sharing among donors was expected to be affected by sequencing depth. Sampling was restricted to blood, and TCR repertoires in tissue are likely to differ from TCR repertoires in blood. Sharing across four donors was observed for approximately 5% of naive CD4, over 3% of naive CD8, around 2.5% of memory CD4, and roughly 0.43% of memory CD8 clonotypes. Larger estimated clonotype richness was generally found for naive subsets than for memory subsets. Higher generation probabilities were observed for clonotypes shared by all four sorted-subset donors than for non-shared clonotypes.

The TCR originated in a man in his late teens or twenties in good health. Sequencing was carried out using naive CD8+ T cells sorted from blood. The sample's cell subset or site label, in plain terms: CD45RA+CCR7+.

The encoded CDR3 is CASSLWGPSYEQYF. DNA sequence: TGTGCCAGCAGTTTATGGGGCCCCTCCTACGAGCAGTACTTC. This chain is built from TRBV27 and TRBJ2-7; the D region possibly corresponds to TRBD1 (5 bases align). CDR1 MNHEY and CDR2 SMNVEV are derived from the germline V gene (reference sequence). From its cysteine to its phenylalanine, the CDR3 spans 14 amino acids. Just the 42-base CDR3 DNA is kept, in frame starting at base 1. V is cut by 1 base and J by 0 bases, and the space between the germline ends is 7 bases.